This TCR beta chain was sequenced during a study of molecular identifiers for immune sequencing clone quantification. This CDR3 has 16 amino acids. Germline assignment: CDR1 MNHEY and CDR2 SVGEGT. V was clipped by 5 bases and J by 2 bases, with 17 bases between them. This clonotype was picked up many times. MiXCR was run by TCRdb on the PCR reads, yielding one entry per CDR3 protein. This table has approximately 550,000 distinct CDR3 sequences, roughly 23% appearing once. This TCR came from a human donor in good health. Some libraries in this study had Jurkat cell RNA spiked in. The chain carries TRBV6-2 or TRBV6-3 and TRBJ2-3; possible D gene TRBD2, 6 bases. The specimen was naive CD8+ T cells from blood, with Jurkat cell RNA spiked in. Stated subset: FACS-sorted CD8+CD4-CCR7+CD45RA+ naive T cells. For the CDR3, the DNA is TGTGCCAGCAGTCCGAGCGCGGGACTTTTCACAGATACGCAGTATTTT. It is translated as CASSPSAGLFTDTQYF.